The present TCR beta chain was sequenced within a study of OX40 agonist ivuxolimab in advanced cancers. General study points: At 0.1 to 3.0 mg/kg, CD4+ and CD8+ blood T cells expanded clonally by week 6. Some of the nonresponding patients also showed low levels of normalized T-cell clonal expansion. Antigen targets of the expanded peripheral T cells went undetermined.

Germline V CDR1 and CDR2: SGHTA, FQGNSA. This CDR3 comprises 15 residues. Clones were sequenced by immunoSEQ multiplex PCR, and TCRdb holds only the in-frame ones, with some missing. Counted here are approximately 58,000 clones, around 93% occurring once; the ten biggest clones make up 10% to 15%. With autoimmune disease history or systemic immunosuppression, patients were excluded. About this clone itself: Its antigen is not identified. A read error may produce the germline difference seen at one junction end.

Sample: CD4+ or CD8+ T cells sorted from blood, taken in a trial of the OX40 agonist ivuxolimab. This TCR was recovered from an adult with an advanced solid tumor such as melanoma, head and neck, liver or kidney cancer. This chain uses TRBV7-2 with TRBJ1-2; tentative D call: TRBD1 (5 bases). The CDR3 loop is CASSLVGAPTYDYTF. CDR3 bases: TGTGCCAGCAGCTTAGTAGGGGCGCCAACATATGACTACACCTTC.